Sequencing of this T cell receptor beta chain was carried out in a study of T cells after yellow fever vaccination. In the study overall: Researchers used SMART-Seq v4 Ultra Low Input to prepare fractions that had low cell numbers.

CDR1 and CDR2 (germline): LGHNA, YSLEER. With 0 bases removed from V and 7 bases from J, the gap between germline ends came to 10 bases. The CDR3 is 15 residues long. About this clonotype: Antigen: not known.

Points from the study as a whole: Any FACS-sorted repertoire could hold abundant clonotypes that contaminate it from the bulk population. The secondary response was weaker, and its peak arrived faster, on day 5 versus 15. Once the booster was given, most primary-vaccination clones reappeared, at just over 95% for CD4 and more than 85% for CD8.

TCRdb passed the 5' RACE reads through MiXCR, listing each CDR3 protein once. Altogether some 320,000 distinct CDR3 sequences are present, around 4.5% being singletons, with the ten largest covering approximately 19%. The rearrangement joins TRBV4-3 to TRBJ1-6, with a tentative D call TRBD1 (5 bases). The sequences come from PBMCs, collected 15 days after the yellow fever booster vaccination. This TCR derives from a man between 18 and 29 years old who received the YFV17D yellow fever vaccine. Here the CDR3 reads CASSQDARANSPLHF. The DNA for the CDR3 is TGCGCCAGCAGCCAAGATGCCAGGGCGAATTCACCCCTCCACTTT.